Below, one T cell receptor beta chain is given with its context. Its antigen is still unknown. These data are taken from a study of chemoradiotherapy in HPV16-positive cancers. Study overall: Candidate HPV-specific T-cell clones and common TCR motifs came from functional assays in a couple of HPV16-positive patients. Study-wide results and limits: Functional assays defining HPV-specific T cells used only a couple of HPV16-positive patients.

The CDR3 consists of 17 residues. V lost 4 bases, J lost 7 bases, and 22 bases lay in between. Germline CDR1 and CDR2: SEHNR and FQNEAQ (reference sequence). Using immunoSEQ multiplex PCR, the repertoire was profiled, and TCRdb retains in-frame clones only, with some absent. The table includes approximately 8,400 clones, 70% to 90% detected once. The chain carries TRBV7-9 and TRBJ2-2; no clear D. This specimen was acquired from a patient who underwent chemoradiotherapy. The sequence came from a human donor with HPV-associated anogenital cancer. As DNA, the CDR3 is TGTGCCAGCAGCTCTCCAAGGGCACGGGTCTTTCTCGGGGAGCTGTTTTTT. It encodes CASSSPRARVFLGELFF.